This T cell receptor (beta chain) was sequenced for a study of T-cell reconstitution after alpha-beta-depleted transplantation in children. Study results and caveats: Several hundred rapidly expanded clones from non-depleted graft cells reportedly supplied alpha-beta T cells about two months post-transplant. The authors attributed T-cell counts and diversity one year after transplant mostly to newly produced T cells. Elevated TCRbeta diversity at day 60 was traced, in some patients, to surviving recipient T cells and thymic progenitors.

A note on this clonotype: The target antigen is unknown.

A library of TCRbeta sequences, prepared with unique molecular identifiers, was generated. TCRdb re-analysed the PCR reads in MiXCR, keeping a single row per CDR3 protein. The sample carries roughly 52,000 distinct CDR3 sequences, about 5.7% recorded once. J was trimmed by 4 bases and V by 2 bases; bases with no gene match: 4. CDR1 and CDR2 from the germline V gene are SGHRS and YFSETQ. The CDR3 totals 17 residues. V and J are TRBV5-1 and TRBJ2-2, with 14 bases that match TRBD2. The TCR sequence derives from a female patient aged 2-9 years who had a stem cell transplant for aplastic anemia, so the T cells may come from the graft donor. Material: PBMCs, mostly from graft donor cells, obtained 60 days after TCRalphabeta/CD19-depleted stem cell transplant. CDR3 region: CASSFGTSGRLTGELFF. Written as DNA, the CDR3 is TGCGCCAGCAGCTTCGGGACTAGCGGGAGACTCACCGGGGAGCTGTTTTTT.